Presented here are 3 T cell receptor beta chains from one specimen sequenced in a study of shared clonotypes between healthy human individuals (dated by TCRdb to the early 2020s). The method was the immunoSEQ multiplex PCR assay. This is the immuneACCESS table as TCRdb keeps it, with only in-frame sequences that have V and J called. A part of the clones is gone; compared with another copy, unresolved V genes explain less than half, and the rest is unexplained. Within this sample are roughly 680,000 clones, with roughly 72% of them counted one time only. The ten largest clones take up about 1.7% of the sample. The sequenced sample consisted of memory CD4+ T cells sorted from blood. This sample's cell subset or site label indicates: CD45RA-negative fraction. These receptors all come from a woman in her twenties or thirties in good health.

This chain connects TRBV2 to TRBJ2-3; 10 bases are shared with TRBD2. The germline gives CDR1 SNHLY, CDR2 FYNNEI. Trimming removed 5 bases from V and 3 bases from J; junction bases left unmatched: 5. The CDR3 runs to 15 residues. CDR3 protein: CASSQLAGITDTQYF. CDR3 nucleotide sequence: TGTGCCAGCAGTCAACTAGCGGGAATAACAGATACGCAGTATTTT. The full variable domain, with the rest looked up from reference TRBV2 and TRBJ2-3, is EPEVTQTPSHQVTQMGQEVILRCVPISNHLYFYWYRQILGQKVEFLVSFYNNEISEKSEIFDDQFSVERPDGSNFTLKIRSTKLEDSAMYFCASSQLAGITDTQYFGPGTRLTVL.

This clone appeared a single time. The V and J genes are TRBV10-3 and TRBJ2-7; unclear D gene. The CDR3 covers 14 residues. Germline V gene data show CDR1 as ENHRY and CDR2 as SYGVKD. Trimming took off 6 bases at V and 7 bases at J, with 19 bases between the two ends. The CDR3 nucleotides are TGTGCCATCAGCGAGCCAACCCAGGTAAAGGAGCAGTACTTC. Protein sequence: CAISEPTQVKEQYF.

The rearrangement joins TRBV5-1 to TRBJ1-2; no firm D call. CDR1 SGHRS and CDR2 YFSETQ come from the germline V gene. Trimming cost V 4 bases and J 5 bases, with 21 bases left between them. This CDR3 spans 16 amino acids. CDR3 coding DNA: TGCGCCAGCAGCCCCACCAGCCCACCGCTATCGTATGGCTACACCTTC. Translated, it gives CASSPTSPPLSYGYTF.